A single sample is the source of the 2 T cell receptor beta chains below, sequenced in a study of PD-L1 blockade in urothelial cancer. This table comes from immunoSEQ multiplex PCR, and its TCRdb copy is limited to in-frame clones, with some not included. The sample consists of tens of thousands of clones, approximately 90% of them appearing once. This sample comprised PBMCs, obtained around atezolizumab (anti-PD-L1) treatment. The origin of the receptors is a man in his fifties or sixties with urothelial cancer.

The count of this clone is one. The chain uses TRBV29-1 and TRBJ2-7; TRBD1 matches 7 bases. V lost 6 bases and J lost 2; bases outside the gene matches: 10. The CDR3 sequence is 14 residues long. Germline-derived CDR1 and CDR2 are SQVTM and ANQGSEA. CDR3 DNA sequence: TGCAGCGTCCGGCTAAGGGGGCGTCCCTACGAGCAGTACTTC. This translates into CSVRLRGRPYEQYF.

The V gene is TRBV10-3, the J gene TRBJ2-1, with 9 bases that match TRBD2. CDR1 is ENHRY and CDR2 is SYGVKD in the germline V gene. V lost 6 bases and J lost 4; bases outside the gene matches: 13. The CDR3 contains 17 residues. DNA of the CDR3: TGTGCCATCAGCACAAATTTAGCGGGAGATTTTTACAATGAGCAGTTCTTC. Residues: CAISTNLAGDFYNEQFF.